This T cell receptor beta chain was sequenced for a study of graft-versus-host responses after intestinal transplantation. Some clones are missing from TCRdb's copy, which holds only in-frame ones; the method was immunoSEQ multiplex PCR. The table records about 25,000 clones, 93% of them present only once. The length of the CDR3 is 15 residues. From germline, CDR1 is LNHDA and CDR2 SQIVND (reference sequence). The V end lost 3 bases, the J end lost 4 bases, and 16 bases lay between the germline ends. V gene TRBV19 combines with J gene TRBJ2-7, with a weak D call TRBD1 (6 bases). This clonotype was obtained from a human patient who received an intestinal transplant, so some T cells may come from the graft donor. Sequencing was performed on PBMCs, taken 18 days after transplant. This chain's CDR3 is CASSMNRDGEYEQYF. DNA for the CDR3: TGTGCCAGTAGTATGAACAGGGACGGGGAGTACGAGCAGTACTTC.